The clone carrying this TCR beta chain was recorded only once. Only patients with CD8+CD57+ cell expansion on flow cytometry were chosen for sequencing. The data are from a study of CD8+CD57+ T cells in acquired aplastic anemia. Turning to the study itself: Sorted cells (CD4+ and CD8+) yielded DNA amounts that averaged approximately 3 ug.

The template used for profiling TCR beta VDJ and CDR3 was genomic DNA. TCRdb called the reads again in MiXCR, with one record for every CDR3 protein. The top ten clones hold 80% to 90% of a sample with fewer than 85,000 distinct CDR3 sequences, about 70% of them seen once. CDR1 SNHLY and CDR2 FYNNEI come from the germline V gene. The CDR3 totals 14 residues. V dropped 6 bases and J dropped 4; count of bases not matched to a gene: 6. The specimen sequenced was sorted CD4+, CD8+, or CD8+CD57+ T cells (not recorded which) from PBMCs. This clonotype was sampled from a human donor with aplastic anemia. The chain links TRBV2 to TRBJ2-5, with 9 bases matching TRBD1. CDR3 nucleotides: TGTGCCAGCAGCTTAGCGACAGGGGGAGAGACCCAGTACTTC. Translation: CASSLATGGETQYF.